Following are 10 T cell receptor beta chains from one sample sequenced in a study of T-cell memory formation after mild COVID-19. A single record per CDR3 protein comes from TCRdb applying MiXCR to the 5' RACE reads. In the table there are roughly 350,000 distinct CDR3 sequences, around 28% of which are singletons. Sequenced: PBMCs or a T cell subset sorted from them (not recorded which). The receptor source for this set is an adult woman who had mild COVID-19 (a few samples of this study predate the infection). Cell type and time point are not known.

This chain links TRBV7-9 with TRBJ2-3, with 8 nucleotides matching TRBD2. The J segment lost 5 bases and the V segment lost 5 bases, leaving 15 bases of the junction unmatched. Germline V gives CDR1 SEHNR, CDR2 FQNEAQ (reference sequence). This CDR3 contains 17 residues. The CDR3 sequence: CASSLAQVREEIDTQYF. Here the CDR3 DNA reads TGTGCCAGCAGCCTCGCCCAGGTGCGGGAGGAAATAGATACGCAGTATTTT. The full variable domain, its missing parts supplied by reference TRBV7-9 and TRBJ2-3, is DTGVSQNPRHKITKRGQNVTFRCDPISEHNRLYWYRQTLGQGPEFLTYFQNEAQLEKSRLLSDRFSAERPKGSFSTLEIQRTEQGDSAMYLCASSLAQVREEIDTQYFGPGTRLTVL.

This clonotype was recorded a few times. This rearrangement joins TRBV29-1 to TRBJ2-2; 7 nucleotides match TRBD1. The V gene's germline CDR1 is SQVTM and CDR2 ANQGSEA. V lost 8 bases to trimming and J lost 9 bases; unmatched junction nucleotides: 15. This CDR3 region has 14 residues. CDR3 sequence: CSPLRTGPDRELFF. DNA for the CDR3: TGCAGCCCTCTACGGACAGGTCCAGACCGGGAGCTGTTTTTT.

A few counts support this clonotype. The V gene is TRBV20-1, the J gene TRBJ2-7; D might be TRBD2 (6 bases). Trimming removed 1 base at V and 6 bases at J, with 10 bases between. There are 12 residues in the CDR3. CDR1 DFQATT and CDR2 SNEGSKA come from the germline V gene (reference sequence). CDR3 sequence (DNA): TGCAGTGCTAGAGGTTCGACTAGCGAGCAGTACTTC. Its protein product is CSARGSTSEQYF.

This clonotype was observed a few times. The gene calls are TRBV5-1 and TRBJ2-3; tentatively, D is TRBD1 or TRBD2 (5 bases each). The germline gives CDR1 SGHRS, CDR2 YFSETQ. The CDR3 sequence is 14 residues long. With 4 bases removed from V and 6 bases from J, the gap between germline ends came to 15 bases. CDR3 nucleotide sequence: TGCGCCAGCAGCCCCGGGACGACCGCGGATACGCAGTATTTT. Protein product: CASSPGTTADTQYF.

This clonotype showed up just a few times. The chain joins TRBV7-9 to TRBJ2-3; the D gene could be TRBD1 or TRBD2 (6 bases each). The CDR3 is made up of 15 amino acids. The germline V gene encodes CDR1 SEHNR and CDR2 FQNEAQ (reference sequence). Trimming stripped 5 bases from V and 0 bases from J, with 12 bases between. The CDR3 DNA reads TGTGCCAGCAGCCCCTCGGGGGCTAGCACAGATACGCAGTATTTT. Translating it yields CASSPSGASTDTQYF. Variable domain in full (rest from reference TRBV7-9 and TRBJ2-3): DTGVSQNPRHKITKRGQNVTFRCDPISEHNRLYWYRQTLGQGPEFLTYFQNEAQLEKSRLLSDRFSAERPKGSFSTLEIQRTEQGDSAMYLCASSPSGASTDTQYFGPGTRLTVL.

The chain links TRBV25-1 to TRBJ2-5; TRBD1 agrees at 8 bases. There are 13 residues in the CDR3. Germline lookup yields CDR1 MGHDK and CDR2 SYGVNS. V lost 9 bases and J lost 4; bases outside the gene matches: 7. In DNA form, the CDR3 reads TGTGCCAGTGAGGACAGGGAGTCAGAGACCCAGTACTTC. Translated: CASEDRESETQYF.

The chain is built from TRBV7-6 and TRBJ2-7; no reliable D call. Trimming stripped 5 bases from V and 4 bases from J, with 15 bases between. The CDR3 loop spans 14 amino acids. Germline V gene sequence: CDR1 SGHVS, CDR2 FNYEAQ. The CDR3 reads CASSGETSRYEQYF. The DNA of the CDR3 is TGTGCCAGCAGCGGTGAGACGTCACGATACGAGCAGTACTTC. Complete variable domain (other parts from reference TRBV7-6 and TRBJ2-7): GAGVSQSPRYKVTKRGQDVALRCDPISGHVSLYWYRQALGQGPEFLTYFNYEAQQDKSGLPNDRFSAERPEGSISTLTIQRTEQRDSAMYRCASSGETSRYEQYFGPGTRLTVT.

The CDR3 nucleotides are TGTGCCAGTAGTATAATACAGGGGGCGGGAACTGAAGCTTTCTTT. This sequence encodes CASSIIQGAGTEAFF. The gene calls are TRBV19 and TRBJ1-1, with 9 bases matching TRBD1. The V gene end was trimmed by 2 bases and the J gene end by 5 bases; junction bases not matched to a gene: 6. Germline CDR1 is LNHDA and CDR2 is SQIVND (reference sequence). The CDR3 contains 15 residues.

The genes are TRBV11-2 and TRBJ2-1; 7 nucleotides align to TRBD1. After removal of 4 bases from V and 8 bases from J, the junction contained 11 bases not matched to a gene. In germline, CDR1 is SGHAT, CDR2 FQNNGV. The CDR3 is made up of 15 amino acids. CDR3 DNA: TGTGCCAGCAGCTCAACCGGTAAGACAGGGTATGAGCAGTTCTTC. It specifies CASSSTGKTGYEQFF.

The chain carries TRBV3-1 and TRBJ2-3; 8 positions match TRBD2. The CDR3 has 16 amino acids. CDR1 and CDR2 (germline): LGHDT, YNNKEL (reference sequence). The ends lost 2 bases at V and 6 bases at J; junction bases unmatched: 10. CDR3 nucleotides: TGTGCCAGCAGCCAAAGCCCGACTAGCGCCCCCGATACGCAGTATTTT. Protein sequence: CASSQSPTSAPDTQYF.